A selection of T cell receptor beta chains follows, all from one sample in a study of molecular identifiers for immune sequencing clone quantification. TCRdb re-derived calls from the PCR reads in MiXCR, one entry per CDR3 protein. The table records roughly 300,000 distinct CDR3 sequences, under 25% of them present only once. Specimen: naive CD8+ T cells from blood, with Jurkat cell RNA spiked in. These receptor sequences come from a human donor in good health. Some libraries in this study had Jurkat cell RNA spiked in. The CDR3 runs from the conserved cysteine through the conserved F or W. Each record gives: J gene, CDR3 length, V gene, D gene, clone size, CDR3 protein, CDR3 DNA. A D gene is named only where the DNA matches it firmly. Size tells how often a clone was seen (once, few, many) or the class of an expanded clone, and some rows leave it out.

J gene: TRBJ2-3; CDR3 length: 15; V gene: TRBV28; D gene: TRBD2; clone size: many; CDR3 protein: CASSSGLAGTDTQYF; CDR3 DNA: TGTGCCAGCAGTTCGGGACTAGCGGGCACAGATACGCAGTATTTT
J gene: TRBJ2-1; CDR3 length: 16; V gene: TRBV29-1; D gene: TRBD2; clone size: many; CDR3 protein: CSVERRLAGGGPEQFF; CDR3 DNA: TGCAGCGTTGAACGGAGGCTAGCGGGAGGGGGCCCTGAGCAGTTCTTC
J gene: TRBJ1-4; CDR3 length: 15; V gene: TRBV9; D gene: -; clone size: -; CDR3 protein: CASSPLTGEDEKLFF; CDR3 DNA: TGTGCCAGCAGTCCTCTGACAGGAGAGGATGAAAAACTGTTTTTT
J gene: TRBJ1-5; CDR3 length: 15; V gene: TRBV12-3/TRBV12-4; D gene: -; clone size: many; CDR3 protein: CASSLMGDGNQPQHF; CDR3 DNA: TGTGCCAGCAGTTTAATGGGGGACGGCAATCAGCCCCAGCATTTT
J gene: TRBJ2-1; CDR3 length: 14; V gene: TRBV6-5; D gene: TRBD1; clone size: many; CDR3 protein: CASSPGQGGNEQFF; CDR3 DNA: TGTGCCAGCAGTCCCGGACAGGGAGGCAATGAGCAGTTCTTC
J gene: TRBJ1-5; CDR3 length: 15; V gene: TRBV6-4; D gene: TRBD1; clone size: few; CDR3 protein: CAISRQGLRNQPQHF; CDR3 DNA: TGTGCCATCAGTCGACAGGGCCTTCGGAATCAGCCCCAGCATTTT
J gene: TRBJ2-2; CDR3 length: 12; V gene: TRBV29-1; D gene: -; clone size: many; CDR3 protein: CSVAGSIGELFF; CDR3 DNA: TGCAGCGTTGCGGGGTCCATCGGGGAGCTGTTTTTT
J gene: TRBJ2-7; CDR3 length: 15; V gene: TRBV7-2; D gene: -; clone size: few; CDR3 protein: CASSPRTEKTYEQYF; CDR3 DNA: TGTGCCAGCAGCCCTCGGACAGAGAAGACTTACGAGCAGTACTTC
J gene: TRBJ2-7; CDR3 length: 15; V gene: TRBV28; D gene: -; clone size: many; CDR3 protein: CASSFFRAGPYEQYF; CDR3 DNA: TGTGCCAGCAGTTTTTTCAGGGCAGGCCCTTACGAGCAGTACTTC
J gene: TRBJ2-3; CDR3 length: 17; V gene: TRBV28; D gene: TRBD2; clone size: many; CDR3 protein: CASSSRPGLAYTDTQYF; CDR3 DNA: TGTGCCAGCAGTTCCCGCCCCGGACTAGCTTACACAGATACGCAGTATTTT
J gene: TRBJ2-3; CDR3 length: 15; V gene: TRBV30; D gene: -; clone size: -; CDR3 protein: CAWSGGLRSTDTQYF; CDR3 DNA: TGTGCCTGGAGTGGCGGACTACGGTCCACAGATACGCAGTATTTT
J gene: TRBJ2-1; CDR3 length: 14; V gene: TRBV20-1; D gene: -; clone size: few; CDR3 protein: CSARDPGPDNEQFF; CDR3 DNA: TGCAGTGCTAGAGACCCCGGTCCGGACAATGAGCAGTTCTTC
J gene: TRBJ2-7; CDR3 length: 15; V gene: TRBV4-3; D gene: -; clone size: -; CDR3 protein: CASSQDNSAVYEQYF; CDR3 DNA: TGCGCCAGCAGCCAAGATAATTCGGCAGTCTACGAGCAGTACTTC
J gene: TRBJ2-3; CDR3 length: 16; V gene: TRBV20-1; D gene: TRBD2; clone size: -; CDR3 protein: CSASRTRTSRTDTQYF; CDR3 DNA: TGCAGTGCTAGCCGGACTAGGACGTCGCGCACAGATACGCAGTATTTT
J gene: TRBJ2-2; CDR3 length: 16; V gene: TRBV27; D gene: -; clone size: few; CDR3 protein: CASSFLGGAWVGELFF; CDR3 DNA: TGTGCCAGCAGTTTTTTGGGGGGGGCCTGGGTCGGGGAGCTGTTTTTT
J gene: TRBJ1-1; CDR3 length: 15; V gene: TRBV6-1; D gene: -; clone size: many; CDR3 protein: CASSETHSHHTEAFF; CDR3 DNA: TGTGCCAGCAGTGAAACTCACAGCCACCACACTGAAGCTTTCTTT
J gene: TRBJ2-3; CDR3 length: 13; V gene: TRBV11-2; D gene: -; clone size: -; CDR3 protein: CASSRASTDTRYF; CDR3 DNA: TGTGCCAGCAGCAGGGCTAGCACAGATACGCGGTATTTT
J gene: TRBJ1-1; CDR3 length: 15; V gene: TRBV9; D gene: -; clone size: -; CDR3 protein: CASSVDSVMNTEAFF; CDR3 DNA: TGTGCCAGCAGCGTAGATTCAGTGATGAACACTGAAGCTTTCTTT
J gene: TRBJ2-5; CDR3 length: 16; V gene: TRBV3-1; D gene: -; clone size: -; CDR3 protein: CASCQVSAEPQETQYF; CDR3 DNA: TGTGCCAGCTGCCAAGTATCAGCGGAGCCCCAAGAGACCCAGTACTTC
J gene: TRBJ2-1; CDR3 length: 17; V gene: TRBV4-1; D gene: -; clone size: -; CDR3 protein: CASSQGSNRGSHYEQFF; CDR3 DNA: TGCGCCAGCAGCCAAGGGTCCAACCGGGGCTCCCACTATGAGCAGTTCTTC
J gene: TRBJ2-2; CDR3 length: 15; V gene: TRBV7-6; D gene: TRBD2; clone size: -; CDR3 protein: CASSQPGLAAGELFF; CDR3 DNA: TGTGCCAGCAGTCAACCGGGACTAGCGGCCGGGGAGCTGTTTTTT
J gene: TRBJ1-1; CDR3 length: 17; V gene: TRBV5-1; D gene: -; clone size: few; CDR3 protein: CASSLGFGRTVLSEAFF; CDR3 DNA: TGCGCCAGCAGCTTGGGTTTTGGGCGGACAGTTCTTTCTGAAGCTTTCTTT
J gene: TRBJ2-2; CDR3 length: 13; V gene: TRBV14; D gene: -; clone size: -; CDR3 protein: CASSHQGTGELFF; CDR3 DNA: TGTGCCAGCAGCCACCAGGGAACCGGGGAGCTGTTTTTT
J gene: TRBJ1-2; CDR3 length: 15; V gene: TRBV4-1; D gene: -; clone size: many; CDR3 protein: CASSQTGQTNYGYTF; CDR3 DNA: TGCGCCAGCAGCCAGACAGGACAGACTAACTATGGCTACACCTTC
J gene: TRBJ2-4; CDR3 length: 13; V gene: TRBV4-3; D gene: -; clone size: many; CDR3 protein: CASSQDSTDQPCF; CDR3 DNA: TGCGCCAGCAGCCAAGATTCGACGGACCAACCATGCTTC
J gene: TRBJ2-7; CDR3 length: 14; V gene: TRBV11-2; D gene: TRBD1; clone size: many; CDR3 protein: CASSLGTGAYEQYF; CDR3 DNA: TGTGCCAGCAGCTTAGGGACAGGGGCCTACGAGCAGTACTTC
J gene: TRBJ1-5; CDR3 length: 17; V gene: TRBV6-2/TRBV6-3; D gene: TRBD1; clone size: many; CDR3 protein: CASSYLLTGAGNQPQHF; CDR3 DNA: TGTGCCAGCAGTTACCTCCTGACAGGGGCCGGCAATCAGCCCCAGCATTTT
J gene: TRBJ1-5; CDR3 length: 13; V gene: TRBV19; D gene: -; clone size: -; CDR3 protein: CASRQLSDQPQHF; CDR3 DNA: TGTGCCAGTAGGCAATTAAGCGATCAGCCCCAGCATTTT